The 20 T cell receptor beta chains reported below all come from one sample, sequenced in a study of T-cell memory formation after mild COVID-19. TCRdb redid the calling of the 5' RACE reads with MiXCR, one entry per CDR3 protein. In the table there are approximately 490,000 distinct CDR3 sequences, roughly 20% of which are singletons. Sequenced material: PBMCs or a T cell subset sorted from them (not recorded which). The receptors were gathered from an adult woman who had mild COVID-19 (a few samples of this study predate the infection). Cell type and time point are not known.

The rearrangement uses TRBV15 and TRBJ2-3; 8 bases line up with TRBD2. V lost 0 bases to trimming and J lost 8 bases; unmatched junction nucleotides: 13. The CDR3 runs 17 residues. Germline V gene sequence: CDR1 LNHNV, CDR2 YYDKDF (reference sequence). The CDR3, as DNA: TGTGCCACCAGCAGAGATCTACGGGAGGGCCGGAGTAGTACGCAGTATTTT. Translating gives CATSRDLREGRSSTQYF.

This clonotype was observed a few times. V is TRBV7-3 and J is TRBJ1-2, with 8 nucleotides matching TRBD1. The trim removed 5 bases at V and 2 bases at J, leaving 10 bases unmatched. The CDR3 loop spans 16 amino acids. Germline V CDR1 and CDR2: SGHTA, FQGTGA. CDR3 sequence: CASSPQGQVTNYGYTF. The DNA of the CDR3 is TGTGCCAGCAGCCCCCAGGGACAGGTGACAAACTATGGCTACACCTTC.

The chain uses TRBV7-2 and TRBJ1-1; D gene unclear. The CDR3 is made up of 13 amino acids. V lost 4 bases and J 6 bases, leaving 12 bases between the germline ends. CDR1 and CDR2 from the germline V gene are SGHTA and FQGNSA. The chain's CDR3 is CASSSRSLAEAFF. CDR3 DNA sequence: TGTGCCAGCAGCTCAAGGAGTTTGGCTGAAGCTTTCTTT.

The chain combines TRBV29-1 with TRBJ2-2; D not resolved. The CDR3 covers 14 residues. Germline CDR1 reads SQVTM; CDR2 reads ANQGSEA. Trimming left V 3 bases short and J 6 bases short, with 14 bases between. CDR3 in DNA: TGCAGCGTTGATGGTGACCTGGTCTCCGGGGAGCTGTTTTTT. It specifies CSVDGDLVSGELFF.

This sequence joins TRBV29-1 and TRBJ2-3; 13 bases match TRBD2. With V trimmed by 1 base and J by 0 bases, 1 base remained unmatched. CDR1 is SQVTM, CDR2 ANQGSEA, per germline. The CDR3 consists of 16 residues. The CDR3 protein is CSVEGLAGGSTDTQYF. CDR3 sequence (DNA): TGCAGCGTTGAAGGACTAGCGGGGGGAAGCACAGATACGCAGTATTTT.

This clonotype was counted a few times. The chain employs TRBV5-1 and TRBJ1-1, with 9 bases matching TRBD1. The CDR3 totals 14 residues. Germline assignment: CDR1 SGHRS and CDR2 YFSETQ. V lost 2 bases and J lost 7; bases outside the gene matches: 6. This CDR3 reads CASSFGDRVDEAFF. The CDR3 DNA reads TGCGCCAGCAGCTTTGGGGACAGGGTCGATGAAGCTTTCTTT.

This clonotype came up a few times. The rearrangement uses TRBV27 and TRBJ2-7; D is perhaps TRBD2 (5 bases). Per germline, CDR1 MNHEY and CDR2 SMNVEV (reference sequence). This CDR3 spans 13 amino acids. Deletions cut 4 bases from V and 3 bases from J, with 10 bases between. CDR3 loop: CASSWLEGYEQYF. The CDR3 DNA is TGTGCCAGCAGTTGGCTAGAGGGCTACGAGCAGTACTTC.

The chain is built from TRBV7-6 and TRBJ2-6; TRBD1 matches at 10 bases. After removal of 7 bases from V and 3 bases from J, the junction contained 9 bases not matched to a gene. Looked up from germline, CDR1 is SGHVS and CDR2 is FNYEAQ. The CDR3 is 17 amino acids. This chain's CDR3 is CASTTRQGASGANVLTF. The CDR3 nucleotides read TGTGCCAGCACTACGAGACAGGGGGCAAGTGGGGCCAACGTCCTGACTTTC. Using reference TRBV7-6 and TRBJ2-6 for the parts outside the CDR3, the full variable domain is GAGVSQSPRYKVTKRGQDVALRCDPISGHVSLYWYRQALGQGPEFLTYFNYEAQQDKSGLPNDRFSAERPEGSISTLTIQRTEQRDSAMYRCASTTRQGASGANVLTFGAGSRLTVL.

The table lists this clonotype with a few counts. The chain links TRBV29-1 to TRBJ2-1, with a tentative D call TRBD1 (6 bases). Trimming took 1 base from V and 6 from J, leaving 10 bases between them. CDR3 length: 13 residues. The germline CDR1 and CDR2 sequences are SQVTM and ANQGSEA. CDR3 DNA sequence: TGCAGCGTTGAAGTCAACAGGGCCAATGAGCAGTTCTTC. It specifies CSVEVNRANEQFF.

The chain has TRBV5-1 and TRBJ2-1, with TRBD2 matching over 9 bases. The ends lost 4 bases at V and 9 bases at J; junction bases unmatched: 8. The germline CDR1 and CDR2 sequences are SGHRS and YFSETQ. The CDR3 contains 14 residues. CDR3 coding DNA: TGCGCCAGCAGCCCCCTGCGGGGGGGAGGTGAGCAGTTCTTC. It translates to CASSPLRGGGEQFF.

The V gene is TRBV5-1, the J gene TRBJ1-2, with D unclear. There are 13 residues in the CDR3. Germline V gene data show CDR1 as SGHRS and CDR2 as YFSETQ. V gave up 1 base and J gave up 6 bases, with 10 bases separating them. This CDR3 is CASSLQLADGYTF. In DNA form, the CDR3 reads TGCGCCAGCAGCTTGCAACTGGCGGATGGCTACACCTTC.

The chain couples TRBV9 to TRBJ2-3, with D perhaps being TRBD1 or TRBD2 (5 bases each). This CDR3 comprises 16 residues. V was cut by 4 bases and J by 7 bases, with 22 bases left in between. Germline V lookup: CDR1 SGDLS, CDR2 YYNGEE. Written as DNA, the CDR3 is TGTGCCAGCAGCCCAACCGGGACCACGAGGCTCCATACGCAGTATTTT. The encoded protein is CASSPTGTTRLHTQYF. The complete variable domain, with remaining parts taken from reference TRBV9 and TRBJ2-3, reads DSGVTQTPKHLITATGQRVTLRCSPRSGDLSVYWYQQSLDQGLQFLIQYYNGEERAKGNILERFSAQQFPDLHSELNLSSLELGDSALYFCASSPTGTTRLHTQYFGPGTRLTVL.

The chain couples TRBV4-3 to TRBJ2-1, with 12 bases that match TRBD2. With 4 bases clipped from V and 0 bases from J, the junction kept 7 bases outside the gene matches. This CDR3 has 18 amino acids. Germline CDR1 reads LGHNA; CDR2 reads YSLEER. The DNA for the CDR3 is TGCGCCAGCAGCCTTGACGGACTAGCGGGAAGCTCCTACAATGAGCAGTTCTTC. This encodes CASSLDGLAGSSYNEQFF.

In DNA form, the CDR3 reads TGTGCCAGCAGCTTTACAGGGGTTGGCGAAAAACTGTTTTTT. This gives the protein CASSFTGVGEKLFF. The chain joins TRBV7-9 to TRBJ1-4; 7 nucleotides align to TRBD1. V shed 3 bases, J shed 8 bases, and the junction held 6 bases outside the gene matches. CDR3 length equals 14 residues. From germline, CDR1 is SEHNR and CDR2 FQNEAQ (reference sequence). Full variable domain (missing parts from reference TRBV7-9 and TRBJ1-4): DTGVSQNPRHKITKRGQNVTFRCDPISEHNRLYWYRQTLGQGPEFLTYFQNEAQLEKSRLLSDRFSAERPKGSFSTLEIQRTEQGDSAMYLCASSFTGVGEKLFFGSGTQLSVL.

The V gene is TRBV7-2, the J gene TRBJ1-1, with TRBD1 matching 7 bases. CDR3 length: 13 amino acids. The V gene's germline CDR1 is SGHTA and CDR2 FQGNSA. The J segment lost 4 bases and the V segment lost 4 bases, leaving 3 bases of the junction unmatched. CDR3 loop: CASSSQGFTEAFF. The DNA for the CDR3 is TGTGCCAGCAGCTCACAGGGGTTCACTGAAGCTTTCTTT.

The chain links TRBV24-1 to TRBJ2-2; D uncertain. From germline, CDR1 is KGHDR and CDR2 SFDVKD. The V and J ends lost 10 bases and 4 bases respectively, with 12 bases between them. This CDR3 contains 13 residues. The CDR3 nucleotides read TGTGCCACGACCAAGACTGGCACCGGGGAGCTGTTTTTT. This translates into CATTKTGTGELFF.

The V call is TRBV3-1, the J call TRBJ2-1; TRBD2 aligns across 7 bases. This CDR3 comprises 17 residues. Per germline, CDR1 LGHDT and CDR2 YNNKEL (reference sequence). Losses at the gene ends were 5 bases for V and 2 bases for J; bases not matched to a gene: 12. The CDR3 DNA sequence: TGTGCCAGCAGCAGCCGACTCTTGCGGGAGACCTACAATGAGCAGTTCTTC. As protein: CASSSRLLRETYNEQFF.

The J gene is TRBJ2-4, the V gene TRBV4-1, with unresolved D. V lost 5 bases, J lost 0 bases, and 11 bases lay in between. The CDR3 has 15 amino acids. Per the germline V gene, CDR1 is MGHRA and CDR2 is YSYEKL. Here the CDR3 DNA reads TGCGCCAGCAGCTCCCTGGGGTTAGCCAAAAACATTCAGTACTTC. As protein: CASSSLGLAKNIQYF.

This clonotype was recorded a few times. The genes are TRBV2 and TRBJ2-5, with TRBD2 matching over 14 bases. The CDR3 sequence is 15 residues long. CDR1 is SNHLY, CDR2 FYNNEI, per germline. V lost 4 bases, J lost 5 bases, and 3 bases stayed unmatched. CDR3 in DNA: TGTGCCAGCAGTGGGGGACTAGCGGGAGTGGAGACCCAGTACTTC. As protein: CASSGGLAGVETQYF.

This clonotype was counted between two and nine times. The rearrangement uses TRBV24-1 and TRBJ2-7; D is undetermined. V dropped 9 bases and J dropped 5 bases, with 16 bases sitting between them. Germline CDR1 and CDR2: KGHDR and SFDVKD. The CDR3 has 13 amino acids. CDR3 sequence reads: CATGTAARHEQYF. CDR3 DNA sequence: TGTGCCACCGGTACTGCCGCGCGGCACGAGCAGTACTTC.